This T cell receptor beta chain came from a study of T cell responses to AZD1222 COVID-19 vaccine. Sequencing used immunoSEQ multiplex PCR; TCRdb keeps in-frame clones, though not all of them. The sample consists of tens of thousands of clones, 81% of them appearing once. The germline gives CDR1 MNHEY, CDR2 SMNVEV (reference sequence). CDR3 length: 15 amino acids. Losses at the gene ends were 5 bases for V and 0 bases for J; bases not matched to a gene: 4. The chain employs TRBV27 and TRBJ1-3; TRBD1 matches 7 bases. The material sequenced was peripheral blood, taken 28 days after the second AZD1222 dose. The receptor's source is an adult who received the AZD1222 COVID-19 vaccine. The CDR3 DNA follows: TGTGCCAGCAGTCCTGGGGACAGCTCTGGAAACACCATATATTTT. Its protein is CASSPGDSSGNTIYF.